These 23 T cell receptor beta chains share one sample of origin, sequenced in a study of siplizumab effects on memory and regulatory T cells. Sequenced by immunoSEQ multiplex PCR; TCRdb stores in-frame clones only, minus some. The sample gives tens of thousands of clones, approximately 95% of which show up once; under 20% is in the top ten. The specimen sequenced was CD8+ T cells sorted from blood. The receptors stem from a human donor in good health.

V is TRBV30 and J is TRBJ1-1; D gene unclear. From germline, CDR1 is GTSNPN and CDR2 SVGIG (reference sequence). With 5 bases removed from V and 1 base from J, the gap between germline ends came to 5 bases. This CDR3 comprises 11 residues. The CDR3, as DNA: TGTGCCTGGGGTCCGAACACTGAAGCTTTCTTT. Its translation: CAWGPNTEAFF.

The rearrangement uses TRBV27 and TRBJ2-1; D is unresolved. V lost 1 base and J 6 bases, leaving 16 bases between the germline ends. Germline lookup yields CDR1 MNHEY and CDR2 SMNVEV (reference sequence). This CDR3 spans 16 amino acids. This chain's CDR3 is CASSLLGSPWGNEQFF. The DNA of the CDR3 is TGTGCCAGCAGTTTATTGGGCTCCCCCTGGGGCAATGAGCAGTTCTTC.

This clone came up once. This chain connects TRBV4-1 to TRBJ1-1, with D possibly TRBD1 on 6 matching bases. CDR3 length: 14 amino acids. V lost 8 bases and J 4 bases, leaving 17 bases between the germline ends. The germline CDR1 and CDR2 sequences are MGHRA and YSYEKL. The CDR3: CASANREEGTEAFF. Here the CDR3 DNA reads TGCGCCAGCGCCAACAGGGAAGAGGGCACTGAAGCTTTCTTT.

The rearrangement joins TRBV28 to TRBJ1-4, with TRBD1 matching 7 bases. The CDR3 covers 18 residues. J gave up 8 bases and V 1 base, and 16 bases lay outside the gene matches. Germline loops: CDR1 MDHEN, CDR2 SYDVKM. The CDR3 nucleotides are TGTGCCAGCAGTTTATTCTGGCCCCCTAAGGGGGCTGGAGAAAAACTGTTTTTT. Translating it yields CASSLFWPPKGAGEKLFF.

The chain carries TRBV5-1 and TRBJ2-1, with 7 bases fitting TRBD1. With 4 bases clipped from V and 9 bases from J, the junction kept 13 bases outside the gene matches. CDR3 size: 15 residues. The germline CDR1 and CDR2 sequences are SGHRS and YFSETQ. The CDR3 coding sequence is TGCGCCAGCAGCCCCGGGACAGTCCCCGGAATTGAGCAGTTCTTC. Translating gives CASSPGTVPGIEQFF.

This chain links TRBV10-3 with TRBJ1-5; TRBD1 is a possible D gene (5 bases). V dropped 6 bases and J dropped 0 bases, with 9 bases sitting between them. Germline V lookup: CDR1 ENHRY, CDR2 SYGVKD. The CDR3 is 14 amino acids. The CDR3 is CAIRGTDSNQPQHF. The CDR3, as DNA: TGTGCCATCAGGGGGACGGATAGCAATCAGCCCCAGCATTTT.

The genes are TRBV29-1 and TRBJ1-1; D not resolved. The V end lost 4 bases, the J end lost 2 bases, and 8 bases lay between the germline ends. CDR3 size: 12 residues. CDR1 is SQVTM and CDR2 is ANQGSEA in the germline V gene. The CDR3 DNA reads as TGCAGCGTTGTGACCCTTAACACTGAAGCTTTCTTT. Translating it yields CSVVTLNTEAFF. Full variable domain (missing parts from reference TRBV29-1 and TRBJ1-1): SAVISQKPSRDICQRGTSLTIQCQVDSQVTMMFWYRQQPGQSLTLIATANQGSEATYESGFVIDKFPISRPNLTFSTLTVSNMSPEDSSIYLCSVVTLNTEAFFGQGTRLTVV.

This rearrangement joins TRBV7-9 to TRBJ2-7; 7 bases line up with TRBD2. V was clipped by 0 bases and J by 6 bases; unmatched bases: 14. Germline values: CDR1 SEHNR, CDR2 FQNEAQ (reference sequence). The CDR3 extends over 17 amino acids. In nucleotides, the CDR3 is TGTGCCAGCAGCTTAGCACACTGGGACTATGCTCTATCCGAGCAGTACTTC. Its translation: CASSLAHWDYALSEQYF.

V gene TRBV29-1 combines with J gene TRBJ2-5; 7 nucleotides line up with TRBD2. The CDR3 runs 15 residues. V lost 3 bases, J lost 7 bases, and 14 bases stayed unmatched. Per germline, CDR1 SQVTM and CDR2 ANQGSEA. The CDR3 nucleotides are TGCAGCGTTGAGGGAGGGCTGTTTCGGGGTATGACCCAGTACTTC. Residues: CSVEGGLFRGMTQYF.

V usage is TRBV28 and J usage is TRBJ2-5; D unresolved. The CDR3 consists of 13 residues. The germline V and J ends were trimmed by 6 bases and 1 base, with 9 bases remaining between them. Germline CDR1 is MDHEN and CDR2 is SYDVKM. CDR3: CASSPMSQETQYF. The DNA for the CDR3 is TGTGCCAGCAGCCCCATGAGCCAAGAGACCCAGTACTTC.

The V call is TRBV5-4, the J call TRBJ2-2; D might be TRBD1 (6 bases). This CDR3 is built from 15 residues. V was trimmed by 4 bases and J by 1 base, leaving 11 bases between them. Germline V gene sequence: CDR1 SGHNT, CDR2 YYREEE (reference sequence). The CDR3 nucleotides are TGTGCCAGCAGCATAGGACAGCTGAACACCGGGGAGCTGTTTTTT. Protein sequence: CASSIGQLNTGELFF.

This chain uses TRBV11-2 with TRBJ2-3; TRBD1 agrees at 7 bases. CDR1 and CDR2 (germline): SGHAT, FQNNGV. V shed 5 bases and J 1 base; nucleotides not matched to a gene: 6. The CDR3 covers 15 residues. In nucleotides, the CDR3 is TGTGCCAGCAGCCAAGGACAGGCCCGCACAGATACGCAGTATTTT. Residues: CASSQGQARTDTQYF.

The chain has TRBV12-5 and TRBJ1-4; D ambiguous. The germline V and J ends were trimmed by 3 bases and 0 bases, with 11 bases remaining between them. The CDR3 covers 16 residues. Germline values: CDR1 LGHNT, CDR2 FRNRAP. The CDR3 is CASGFETASTNEKLFF. CDR3 coding DNA: TGTGCTAGTGGTTTCGAGACGGCTTCAACTAATGAAAAACTGTTTTTT.

V is TRBV2 and J is TRBJ2-1, with 7 positions matching TRBD2. Germline CDR1 SNHLY, CDR2 FYNNEI. There are 11 residues in the CDR3. Trimming cost V 11 bases and J 9 bases; bases outside gene matches: 7. CDR3 DNA sequence: TGTGCCGGCCTCGGGGGGTTTGAGCAGTTCTTC. Its translation is CAGLGGFEQFF.

Only a few counts were recorded for this clone. The V and J genes are TRBV5-4 and TRBJ2-3, with unresolved D. This CDR3 is built from 13 residues. Deletions cut 7 bases from V and 6 bases from J, with 15 bases between. Germline CDR1 is SGHNT and CDR2 is YYREEE (reference sequence). CDR3 residues: CASRSAGLDTQYF. For the CDR3, the DNA is TGTGCCAGCCGCTCGGCCGGGTTGGATACGCAGTATTTT.

The genes are TRBV18 and TRBJ2-6; D is tentatively TRBD1 or TRBD2 (6 bases each). Trimming shortened V by 4 bases and J by 0 bases, and 19 bases separated the two germline ends. There are 19 residues in the CDR3. From germline, CDR1 is KGHSH and CDR2 LQKENI. The CDR3 spells CASSRSKQGGFSGANVLTF. For the CDR3, the DNA is TGTGCCAGCTCACGAAGTAAACAGGGAGGATTCTCTGGGGCCAACGTCCTGACTTTC. Using reference TRBV18 and TRBJ2-6 for the parts outside the CDR3, the full variable domain is NAGVMQNPRHLVRRRGQEARLRCSPMKGHSHVYWYRQLPEEGLKFMVYLQKENIIDESGMPKERFSAEFPKEGPSILRIQQVVRGDSAAYFCASSRSKQGGFSGANVLTFGAGSRLTVL.

The V and J genes are TRBV6-5 and TRBJ2-7; 7 bases are a match to TRBD2. Germline V gene lookup returns CDR1 MNHEY and CDR2 SVGAGI. The CDR3 has 13 residues. The junction had 8 bases not matched to a gene; V was cut back by 8 bases and J by 4 bases. CDR3 loop: CASCKAGEYEQYF. The CDR3 DNA reads as TGTGCCAGCTGTAAGGCGGGAGAATACGAGCAGTACTTC.

The rearrangement joins TRBV27 to TRBJ2-5, with TRBD2 as a possible D gene (6 bases). Deletions cut 6 bases from V and 4 bases from J, with 15 bases between. The CDR3 totals 14 residues. CDR1 and CDR2 (germline): MNHEY, SMNVEV (reference sequence). CDR3 nucleotide sequence: TGTGCCAGCAGGGACATCCTAGCGAGAGAGACCCAGTACTTC. Translated, it gives CASRDILARETQYF.

This chain links TRBV19 with TRBJ1-1, with unresolved D. The CDR3 sequence is 16 residues long. The germline V gene encodes CDR1 LNHDA and CDR2 SQIVND (reference sequence). V lost 2 bases and J lost 3, with 16 bases in between. CDR3 bases: TGTGCCAGTAGTATAACCGGGGAATCACCTTACACTGAAGCTTTCTTT. Protein: CASSITGESPYTEAFF.

CDR3 residues: CASSERLGYGELFF. The CDR3 DNA sequence: TGTGCCAGCAGTGAACGGCTGGGGTACGGGGAGCTGTTTTTT. The chain combines TRBV2 with TRBJ2-2; D gene unclear. Between the trimmed V and J ends, which lost 2 bases and 7 bases, there was a span of 11 bases. Germline V gives CDR1 SNHLY, CDR2 FYNNEI. This CDR3 is built from 14 residues.

The chain employs TRBV5-4 and TRBJ2-7, with D unresolved. The germline V and J ends were trimmed by 4 bases and 2 bases, with 16 bases remaining between them. CDR1 and CDR2 from the germline V gene are SGHNT and YYREEE (reference sequence). CDR3 size: 15 residues. CDR3 loop: CASSPTIEKPYEQYF. Here the CDR3 DNA reads TGTGCCAGCAGCCCGACAATCGAAAAACCCTACGAGCAGTACTTC.

J is TRBJ2-1 and V is TRBV9, with D hard to call. Germline V gives CDR1 SGDLS, CDR2 YYNGEE. Trimming stripped 4 bases from V and 0 bases from J, with 8 bases between. The CDR3 contains 14 residues. Written as DNA, the CDR3 is TGTGCCAGCAGCACGGTGGACTCCTACAATGAGCAGTTCTTC. It is translated as CASSTVDSYNEQFF.

The CDR3, as DNA: TGTGCCAGCAGCGTAGTGTTAGCGGGAGAAGATACGCAGTATTTT. Translation: CASSVVLAGEDTQYF. The chain recombines TRBV9 with TRBJ2-3; the match to TRBD2 covers 9 bases. With 0 bases clipped from V and 5 bases from J, the junction kept 4 bases outside the gene matches. The CDR3 is 15 residues long. Germline assignment: CDR1 SGDLS and CDR2 YYNGEE.